These 16 T cell receptor gamma chains originate from one sample sequenced in a study of gamma-delta chains in newborns, infants, children. TCRdb re-called the reads through CATT. This table has hundreds of gamma-chain clones, around 40% appearing once. Sequenced input: blood. These receptors all come from a child who was a newborn, infant or young child, either healthy, febrile or measles-vaccinated (not recorded which).

On this clone itself: Possible read error: a much larger clone is one base away. Other DNA sequences within the sample encode an identical CDR3. The CDR3: CATWDRPIPLGKKIKVF. The CDR3 DNA reads TGCGCCACCTGGGACAGGCCAATTCCGTTGGGCAAAAAAATCAAGGTATTT. This chain uses TRGV3 with TRGJP. The J gene is not listed in TCRdb, so it was assigned here from a DNA match to germline. Germline V lookup: CDR1 VTNTFY, CDR2 YDVSTARD (reference sequence). The CDR3 has 17 residues.

This clone was observed a handful of times. The TCRdb protein comes from a much larger clone and disagrees with this DNA's translation at residue 7, likely due to a read error; the protein given here is derived from the DNA. The chain links TRGV5 to TRGJ1 or TRGJ2. The CDR3 extends over 13 amino acids. Germline values: CDR1 VINAFY, CDR2 YDVSNSKD. V trimming: 0 bases; J trimming: 4 bases; junction bases outside the gene matches: 3. The CDR3 spells CATWDRRYYKKLF. As DNA, the CDR3 is TGTGCCACCTGGGACAGGCGCTATTATAAGAAACTCTTT.

Turning to this clone: TCRdb's entry gives the protein of a much larger clone, which mismatches this DNA's translation at residue 14, likely from a read error; the protein reported here is translated from the DNA. The J segment was not called; the V segment is TRGV9. Germline lookup yields CDR1 GITISATS and CDR2 ISYDGTV (reference sequence). The CDR3 covers 16 residues. This chain's CDR3 is CALWEVQELGKKIMVF. The CDR3 DNA is TGTGCCTTGTGGGAGGTGCAAGAGTTGGGCAAAAAAATCATGGTATTT.

Note on this clone: TCRdb's protein, taken from a much larger clone, differs from this DNA's translation at residue 4, likely owing to a read error; the protein displayed comes from the DNA. The chain combines TRGV9 with TRGJP. Germline V gene sequence: CDR1 GITISATS, CDR2 ISYDGTV (reference sequence). The CDR3 has 16 residues. The DNA for the CDR3 is TGTGCCTTGTGTGAGGTGCGGGAGTTGGGCAAAAAAATCAAGGTATTT. Translated, it gives CALCEVRELGKKIKVF.

As to this clone: This may come from a read error, since a much larger clone is one base off. The sample holds other DNA sequences that translate to the same CDR3. The V gene was identified as TRGV9, while no J gene was called. Germline assignment: CDR1 GITISATS and CDR2 ISYDGTV (reference sequence). The CDR3 spans 28 residues. The CDR3 sequence: CALWEGRNSLAVEQHLLSQVSIGRIQHF. In DNA, the CDR3 is TGTGCCTTGTGGGAGGGAAGAAACTCCTTGGCAGTGGAACAACACTTGTTGTCACAGGTAAGTATCGGAAGAATACAACATTTC.

V usage is TRGV9 and J usage is TRGJP. Germline matching of the DNA provided the J gene here, since TCRdb leaves it blank. J was trimmed by 3 bases and V by 3 bases; bases with no gene match: 2. The CDR3 has 16 residues. Germline CDR1 GITISATS, CDR2 ISYDGTV (reference sequence). The CDR3 DNA sequence: TGTGCCTTGTGGGAGAAGCAAGAGTTGGGCAAAAAAATCAAGGTATTT. Encoded protein: CALWEKQELGKKIKVF.

As for this clone: A read error may explain this, as a much larger clone is one base away. The chain recombines TRGV2 with TRGJP2. The J gene comes from matching the DNA to germline here; TCRdb lacks it. The V gene's germline CDR1 is EGSNGY and CDR2 YDSYNSKV. This CDR3 is 15 amino acids long. The CDR3: CATWDGPSNDWIKTF. In nucleotides, the CDR3 is TGTGCCACCTGGGACGGGCCTAGTAATGATTGGATCAAGACGTTT.

In this sample, this clone is large. V gene TRGV4 combines with J gene TRGJP1. The CDR3 loop spans 13 amino acids. The V segment lost 1 base and the J segment 4 bases; nucleotides outside the gene matches: 0. Germline lookup yields CDR1 EGSTGY and CDR2 YDSYTSSV. CDR3 in DNA: TGTGCCACCTGGGATGGCACTGGTTGGTTCAAGATATTT. This encodes CATWDGTGWFKIF.

CDR3 residues: CALWEDSGVGKEIKVF. CDR3 coding DNA: TGTGCCTTGTGGGAGGACTCCGGGGTGGGCAAAGAAATAAAGGTCTTT. The V segment is TRGV9, and no J call was made. The CDR3 loop spans 16 amino acids. Germline V gene sequence: CDR1 GITISATS, CDR2 ISYDGTV (reference sequence).

To note about this clone: This may come from a read error, since a much larger clone is one base off. The V gene is listed as TRGV8; no J gene was called. The CDR3 runs to 12 residues. Germline-derived CDR1 and CDR2 are VENAVY and YDSYNSRV. Here the CDR3 reads CATWVTGWFEIF. CDR3 coding DNA: TGTGCCACCTGGGTCACTGGTTGGTTCGAGATATTT.

Note on this clone: No DNA is shown, since the ends of the CDR3 on it are uncertain; the CDR3 is the one TCRdb lists. Other DNA sequences from this sample encode an identical CDR3 as well. No call exists for the J gene, whereas the V gene is TRGV9. Germline V lookup: CDR1 GITISATS, CDR2 ISYDGTV (reference sequence). The CDR3 region is 30 residues in length, termini included. This CDR3 is CALWEVPLRNSLAVEQHLLSQVSIGRIQHF.

Concerning this clone: The limits of the CDR3 on the DNA are not certain, so only TCRdb's listed CDR3 is given. The V gene was identified as TRGV2, while no J gene was called. The CDR3 numbers 30 amino acids, ends counted. Germline CDR1 reads EGSNGY; CDR2 reads YDSYNSKV. The CDR3 region is CATWDGIIRNSLAVEQHLLSQASIGRIQHF.

Details on this clone: At the DNA level, this CDR3 is encoded by other sequences in the same sample as well. The V gene is listed as TRGV9; no J gene was called. CDR1 GITISATS and CDR2 ISYDGTV come from the germline V gene (reference sequence). This CDR3 spans 18 amino acids. The chain's CDR3 is CALWDPRGQELGKKIKVF. The CDR3 nucleotides read TGTGCCTTGTGGGACCCTAGGGGACAAGAGTTGGGCAAAAAAATCAAGGTATTC.

By proportion, this clone is large (0.1 to 1%). The chain carries TRGV9 and TRGJP. TCRdb supplies no J gene; here it was assigned by aligning the nucleotide sequence to germline. From germline, CDR1 is GITISATS and CDR2 ISYDGTV (reference sequence). V lost 0 bases to trimming and J lost 7 bases; unmatched junction nucleotides: 3. The CDR3 is 16 amino acids. CDR3 in DNA: TGTGCCTTGTGGGAGGTGCGTGAGTTGGGCAAAAAAATCAAGGTATTT. Protein: CALWEVRELGKKIKVF.

Concerning this clone: A much larger clone sits a single nucleotide away, making a read error possible. The V and J genes are TRGV9 and TRGJP. The J gene comes from matching the DNA to germline here; TCRdb lacks it. Germline V gene data show CDR1 as GITISATS and CDR2 as ISYDGTV (reference sequence). V was pared by 5 bases and J by 2 bases, with 0 bases of the junction left unmatched. CDR3 length: 15 amino acids. CDR3 loop: CALWGQELGKKIKVF. As DNA, the CDR3 is TGTGCCTTGTGGGGGCAAGAGTTGGGCAAAAAAATCAAGGTATTT.

About this clone: It may be a read error: a sequence one base away is much more abundant. The limits of the CDR3 on the DNA are not certain, so only TCRdb's listed CDR3 is given. Called V gene: TRGV9; the J gene was not called. The CDR3 extends over 28 residues, inclusive of both ends. Germline V CDR1 and CDR2: GITISATS, ISYDGTV (reference sequence). The CDR3 is CALWEGRNSLAVEQHLLSQVSIGGIQHF.